The T cell receptor (beta chain) under discussion was sequenced for a study of early T cells in non-severe SARS-CoV-2 infection. Across the study: Bulk RNA from unsorted whole blood was sequenced; chains were unpaired.

At least ten counts were recorded for this clonotype. Unique molecular identifiers were attached to individual cDNA molecules. A single record per CDR3 protein comes from TCRdb applying MiXCR to the 5' RACE reads. The sample has around 60,000 distinct CDR3 sequences, roughly 14% seen once; the top ten hold 4% to 5%. The germline V gene encodes CDR1 SGHDT and CDR2 YYEEEE. The length of the CDR3 is 15 residues. Losses at the gene ends were 0 bases for V and 3 bases for J; bases not matched to a gene: 2. The chain employs TRBV5-6 and TRBJ2-7; TRBD2 matches at 11 bases. This sequence was found in an adult who was a healthcare worker with PCR-confirmed SARS-CoV-2 infection or an uninfected control (not recorded which). The sequenced material came from whole blood. CDR3 loop: CASSLVLAGDYEQYF. In DNA, the CDR3 is TGTGCCAGCAGCTTGGTACTAGCGGGGGACTACGAGCAGTACTTC. The whole variable domain, remainder taken from reference TRBV5-6 and TRBJ2-7, is DAGVTQSPTHLIKTRGQQVTLRCSPKSGHDTVSWYQQALGQGPQFIFQYYEEEERQRGNFPDRFSGHQFPNYSSELNVNALLLGDSALYLCASSLVLAGDYEQYFGPGTRLTVT.